This T cell receptor (beta chain) was identified in a study of T-cell reconstitution after alpha-beta-depleted transplantation in children (dated by TCRdb to 2016 to 2017). At the level of the whole study: The study quantitatively tracked T-cell immune reconstitution after TCRalphabeta/CD19-depleted allogeneic hematopoietic cell transplantation in children using TCR repertoire profiling. Study-level results and caveats: The frequencies of hyperexpanded clones fell over the following months, and after one year, T-cell counts and TCRbeta diversity were mostly attributed to newly produced T cells. Apparently early alphabetaT-cell count recovery about two months after transplant reportedly relied on only several hundred rapidly expanded clones derived from non-depleted graft cells. In some patients, high TCRbeta diversity at day 60 was attributed to recipient T cells and intrathymic progenitors that had survived conditioning.

From cysteine to phenylalanine, the CDR3 is 14 amino acids long. Only the CDR3 part of the read is kept: 42 bases, read in frame from the first base. V loses 4 bases, J loses 2 bases, and the germline ends lie 13 bases apart. CDR1 and CDR2, looked up from the germline V gene, are SGHRS and YFSETQ. With respect to this clonotype: The specificity of this receptor is unknown. No much larger clone exists at a distance of one base, and base qualities are not known.

In light of the paper, this sample's treatment or condition label describes: allogeneic hematopoietic cell transplantation with graft depleted of TCRalphabeta T cells and CD19 B cells. The transplant recipients were children given TCRalphabeta/CD19-depleted allogeneic hematopoietic cell grafts. The library was produced with PCR. The listed sequencing device is Illumina HiSeq 2500. Molecular barcoding was employed in the preparation of TCR libraries, with unique molecular identifiers being used to normalize TCRbeta repertoire quantification. TCRdb reprocessing: public reads trimmed at Q25 with fastp, clones called with MiXCR, in-frame beta chains kept. All rows with the same CDR3 protein become a single entry with the most common DNA and genes. In all, the sample holds about a million distinct CDR3 sequences, and roughly 31% of those were seen once. More than 25% of the sample lies in the top ten.

The chain is assembled from TRBV5-1 and TRBJ2-7; TRBD1 is possibly the D segment (6 matching bases). This TCR was sampled from a boy less than two years old who had a stem cell transplant for SCID, so the T cells may come from the graft donor. The source material was PBMCs, mostly from graft donor cells, sampled 360 days after TCRalphabeta/CD19-depleted stem cell transplant. The CDR3 sequence is CASSPRDTAYEQYF. The DNA sequence is given as TGCGCCAGCAGCCCCCGGGACACCGCCTACGAGCAGTACTTC.